This TCR beta chain was found in a study of T cells in Graves' hyperthyroidism and ophthalmopathy. The overall study: Peripheral blood samples were taken at initial diagnosis, prior to any treatment.

V lost 7 bases and J 3 bases, leaving 13 bases between the germline ends. CDR3 length equals 13 residues. Germline CDR1 LNHDA, CDR2 SQIVND (reference sequence). Diagnoses rested on clinical symptoms, serum thyroxine and TRAb, thyroid ultrasound and orbital computed tomography. TCR beta CDR3 region amplification was performed from RNA transcripts. The HTBI primer set served for first-round RT-PCR of the TCR CDR3. TCRdb reprocessed the multiplex PCR reads via MiXCR and lists one record per CDR3 protein. Of about 600,000 distinct CDR3 sequences in the sample, about a sixth were seen once. Study-level findings and limits: Peripheral blood also featured most of the thyroid clonotypes expanded above 0.001.

On this clonotype: Antigen: not known.

Sequencing was carried out using blood. The chain joins TRBV19 to TRBJ2-7; D is perhaps TRBD1 (5 bases). This TCR derives from a woman aged 40 to 50 with Graves' ophthalmopathy. DNA for the CDR3: TGTGCCAGTAATGCAGGGTGGAACTACGAGCAGTACTTC. It specifies CASNAGWNYEQYF.